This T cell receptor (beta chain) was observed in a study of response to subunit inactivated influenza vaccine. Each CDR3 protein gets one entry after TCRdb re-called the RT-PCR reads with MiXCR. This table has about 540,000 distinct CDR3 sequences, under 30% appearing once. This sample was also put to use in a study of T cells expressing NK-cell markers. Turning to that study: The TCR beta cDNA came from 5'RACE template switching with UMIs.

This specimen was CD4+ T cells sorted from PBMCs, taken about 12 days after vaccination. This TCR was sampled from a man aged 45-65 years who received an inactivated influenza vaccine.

The CDR3 reads CASSLVVGSGSYEQYF. Here the CDR3 DNA reads TGTGCCAGCAGCTTAGTGGTCGGGTCAGGGTCCTACGAGCAGTACTTC. J is TRBJ2-7 and V is TRBV7-9, with TRBD1 as a possible D gene (5 bases). Germline V gene lookup returns CDR1 SEHNR and CDR2 FQNEAQ (reference sequence). Trimming stripped 1 base from V and 1 base from J, with 14 bases between. The CDR3 spans 16 residues.